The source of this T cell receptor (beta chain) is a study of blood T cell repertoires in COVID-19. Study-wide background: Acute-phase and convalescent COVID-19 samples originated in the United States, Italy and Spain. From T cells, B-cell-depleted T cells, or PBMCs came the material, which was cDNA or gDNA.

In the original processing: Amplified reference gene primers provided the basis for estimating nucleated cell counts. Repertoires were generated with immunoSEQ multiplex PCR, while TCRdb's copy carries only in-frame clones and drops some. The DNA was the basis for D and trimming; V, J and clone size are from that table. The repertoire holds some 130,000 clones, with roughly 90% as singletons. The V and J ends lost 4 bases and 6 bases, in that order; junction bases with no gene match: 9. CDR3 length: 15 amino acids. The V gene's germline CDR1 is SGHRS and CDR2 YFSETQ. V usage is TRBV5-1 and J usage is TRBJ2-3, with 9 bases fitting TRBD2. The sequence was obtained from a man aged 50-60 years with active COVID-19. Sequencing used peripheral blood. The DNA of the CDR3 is TGCGCCAGCAGCCCGGGACTAGCAAGCCCCGATACGCAGTATTTT. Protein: CASSPGLASPDTQYF.